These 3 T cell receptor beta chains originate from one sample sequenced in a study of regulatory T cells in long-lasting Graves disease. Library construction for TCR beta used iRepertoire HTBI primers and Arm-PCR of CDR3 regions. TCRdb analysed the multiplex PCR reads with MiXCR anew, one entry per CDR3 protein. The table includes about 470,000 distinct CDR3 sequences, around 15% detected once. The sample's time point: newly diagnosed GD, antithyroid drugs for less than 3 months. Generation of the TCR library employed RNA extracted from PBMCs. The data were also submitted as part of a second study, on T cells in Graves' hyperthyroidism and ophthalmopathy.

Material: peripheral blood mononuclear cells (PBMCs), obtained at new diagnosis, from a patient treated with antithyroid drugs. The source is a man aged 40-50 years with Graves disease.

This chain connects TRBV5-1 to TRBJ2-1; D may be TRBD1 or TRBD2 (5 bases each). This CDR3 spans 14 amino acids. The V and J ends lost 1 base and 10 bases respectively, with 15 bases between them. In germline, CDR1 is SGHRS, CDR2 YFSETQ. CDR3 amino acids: CASSLRGRSYEQFF. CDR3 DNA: TGCGCCAGCAGCTTGCGGGGCCGGTCCTACGAGCAGTTCTTC.

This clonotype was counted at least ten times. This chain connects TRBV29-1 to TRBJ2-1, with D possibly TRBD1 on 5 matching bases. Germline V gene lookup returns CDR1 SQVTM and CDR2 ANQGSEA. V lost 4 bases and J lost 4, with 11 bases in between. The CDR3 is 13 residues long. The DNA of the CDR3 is TGCAGCGTTGTGGGGCAGCCTTACAATGAGCAGTTCTTC. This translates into CSVVGQPYNEQFF.

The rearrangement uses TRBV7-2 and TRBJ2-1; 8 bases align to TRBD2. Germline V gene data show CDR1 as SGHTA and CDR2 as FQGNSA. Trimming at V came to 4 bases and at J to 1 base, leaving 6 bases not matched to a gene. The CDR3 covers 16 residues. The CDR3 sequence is CASSSLAGLSYNEQFF. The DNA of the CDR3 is TGTGCCAGCAGCTCCCTAGCGGGCCTGTCCTACAATGAGCAGTTCTTC.